A selection of T cell receptor beta chains follows, all from one sample in a study of OX40 agonist ivuxolimab in advanced cancers. Libraries were prepared by immunoSEQ multiplex PCR; TCRdb keeps only in-frame clonotypes and omits some of them. The sample yields approximately 87,000 clones, 92% seen once. The source material was CD4+ or CD8+ T cells sorted from blood, sampled in a trial of the OX40 agonist ivuxolimab. The receptors shown here come from an adult with an advanced solid tumor such as melanoma, head and neck, liver or kidney cancer. The CDR3 runs from the conserved cysteine through the conserved F or W. The order of the fields is clone size, V gene, D gene, J gene, CDR3 DNA, CDR3 protein. A D gene is named only where the DNA matches it firmly. Not every row has a clone size; where given, it reads once, few, many or a size class.

>-|TRBV19|TRBD1|TRBJ2-7
TGTGCCAGTAACCCATCGGGACAGGCTCCGGTTTACGAGCAGTACTTC
CASNPSGQAPVYEQYF
>-|TRBV19|TRBD1|TRBJ1-2
TGTGCCAGTAGTATCCCCTACAGGGGTGACTTCCAGCGGGAATGCGGCTACACCTTC
CASSIPYRGDFQRECGYTF
>-|TRBV7-8|-|TRBJ1-1
TGTGCCAGCAGCTTAGGAGGGGGAAGCACTGAAGCTTTCTTT
CASSLGGGSTEAFF
>-|TRBV7-9|-|TRBJ1-2
TGTGCCAGCAGCCCACCTCTTTATGGCGGCTACACCTTC
CASSPPLYGGYTF
>-|TRBV7-2|TRBD2|TRBJ2-7
TGTGCCAGCAGCTTTGGACTAGCGGCTTACGAGCAGTACTTC
CASSFGLAAYEQYF
>-|TRBV28|-|TRBJ2-7
TGTGCCAGCTCCGGGAACGAGCAGTACTTC
CASSGNEQYF
>-|TRBV2|-|TRBJ2-7
TGTGCCAGCAGCGCGAGTTCCTACGAGCAGTACTTC
CASSASSYEQYF
>-|TRBV4-3|TRBD1|TRBJ2-7
TGCGCCAGCAGCCAAGTCGGGTACACTTGGGACAGGGGAAAGGGCGAGCAGTACTTC
CASSQVGYTWDRGKGEQYF
>-|TRBV13|-|TRBJ1-1
TGTGCCAGCAGCTTAGGGGCAGGCTCGGTGACTGAAGCTTTCTTT
CASSLGAGSVTEAFF
>-|TRBV6-1|-|TRBJ2-1
TGTGCCAGCAGCTCGGGGCTGACCTACAATGAGCAGTTCTTC
CASSSGLTYNEQFF
>-|TRBV7-6|-|TRBJ2-1
TGTGCCAGCGGGGCGGATGACAATGAGCAGTTCTTC
CASGADDNEQFF
>-|TRBV28|TRBD1|TRBJ2-5
TGTGCCAGCAGTTTAAGGACAGGCCAAGAGACCCAGTACTTC
CASSLRTGQETQYF
>few|TRBV5-1|-|TRBJ2-3
TGCGCCAGCAGCTTCGGCAGAAGCACAGATACGCAGTATTTT
CASSFGRSTDTQYF
>-|TRBV15|TRBD2|TRBJ2-2
TGTGCCACCCCTCTAGCGGGCACCGGGGAGCTGTTTTTT
CATPLAGTGELFF
>few|TRBV27|-|TRBJ2-5
TGTGCCAGCAGTTTGTTCCCGGGACCTAGGTGGGAGACCCAGTACTTC
CASSLFPGPRWETQYF
>many|TRBV4-1|-|TRBJ1-2
TGCGCCAGCAGCCAGAGGGGAGGCTATGGCTACACCTTC
CASSQRGGYGYTF
>-|TRBV21-1|-|TRBJ1-2
TGTGCCAGCAGCAAAGTGGACCGGGCCCCCTGGGGAGCTAACTATGGCTACACCTTC
CASSKVDRAPWGANYGYTF
>-|TRBV5-8|-|TRBJ1-2
TGTGCCAGCAGCTCACCTGGGACCAGGGGAGGAGGCTACACCTTC
CASSSPGTRGGGYTF
>-|TRBV6-5|-|TRBJ2-1
TGTGCCAGCAGTTTCGCCGGGATCTCCTACAATGAGCAGTTCTTC
CASSFAGISYNEQFF
>-|TRBV27|-|TRBJ1-5
TGTGCCAGCAGTTTTCTCGGGGGGAGCAATCAGCCCCAGCATTTT
CASSFLGGSNQPQHF
>-|TRBV27|-|TRBJ1-1
TGTGCCAGCAGTACGCCGGGACGTTTTACCATGAACACTGAAGCTTTCTTT
CASSTPGRFTMNTEAFF
>-|TRBV11-2|-|TRBJ2-1
TGTGCCAGCAGCTTAGGTGGCTGGAGCTCATACAATGAGCAGTTCTTC
CASSLGGWSSYNEQFF
>-|TRBV27|-|TRBJ1-1
TGTGCCAGCAGTTTAGATGGGCGGGGGCCTGAAGCTTTCTTT
CASSLDGRGPEAFF
>-|TRBV15|-|TRBJ1-5
TGTGCCACCAGCATGGGAAGACAGGCCAATCAGCCCCAGCATTTT
CATSMGRQANQPQHF
>-|TRBV29-1|-|TRBJ1-2
TGCAGCGTGACGGGGGCGCTTAACTATGGCTACACCTTC
CSVTGALNYGYTF
>once|TRBV7-9|TRBD2|TRBJ2-7
TGTGCCAGCAGCTACCTCGGGACTAGGTTGGTAGAGCAGTACTTC
CASSYLGTRLVEQYF